The clone carrying this TCR beta chain was detected only a few times. Its target is unknown. TCRdb analysed the 5' RACE reads with MiXCR anew, one entry per CDR3 protein. The data contain 400,000 to 550,000 distinct CDR3 sequences, approximately 25% of them singletons. The data were obtained in a study of identical twins. Study-wide findings and caveats: Excess sharing between twins was weaker in beta out-of-frame sequences. High-abundance cord blood beta clonotypes had fewer insertions; memory repertoires showed none.

This sample was shared with a second study, whose subject was T cells expressing NK-cell markers. That report notes: In over 5 donors, dominant CD3+CD56+NKG2C+ clonotypes ranked among the top 10 CD8+ clonotypes.

The sequence was obtained from a woman aged 18-30 years in good health. Material: CD4+ T cells sorted from blood.

The CDR3: CSAGGGLAVQETQYF. The CDR3 bases are TGCAGTGCAGGCGGCGGACTAGCGGTTCAAGAGACCCAGTACTTC. The rearrangement uses TRBV20-1 and TRBJ2-5; TRBD2 agrees at 10 bases. This CDR3 region has 15 residues. Germline assignment: CDR1 DFQATT and CDR2 SNEGSKA (reference sequence). After removal of 6 bases from V and 2 bases from J, the junction contained 9 bases not matched to a gene.